These 32 T cell receptor beta chains originate from one sample sequenced in a study of blood T cell repertoires in COVID-19. Libraries were prepared by immunoSEQ multiplex PCR; TCRdb keeps only in-frame clonotypes and omits some of them. The sample gives 260,000 or so clones, roughly 86% of which show up once; 0.7% is in the top ten. The sequencing sample was made of peripheral blood. The source of these receptors is a human donor in a cohort sampled during active COVID-19.

The rearrangement uses TRBV19 and TRBJ1-2, with D maybe TRBD1 (6 bases). Germline lookup yields CDR1 LNHDA and CDR2 SQIVND (reference sequence). Trimming removed 11 bases from V and 8 bases from J, with 27 bases in between. The CDR3 consists of 15 residues. CDR3 bases: TGTGCCCTCCGCCAAGGTCCCAGGGGATCCTACGGCTACACCTTC. Its translation is CALRQGPRGSYGYTF.

The J gene is TRBJ1-4, the V gene TRBV10-3; no firm D call. The germline V gene has CDR1 ENHRY and CDR2 SYGVKD. Trimming left V 2 bases short and J 7 bases short, with 8 bases between. This CDR3 contains 13 residues. CDR3 nucleotide sequence: TGTGCCATCAGTGAGGGGCTCCCTGAAAAACTGTTTTTT. This gives the protein CAISEGLPEKLFF.

The rearrangement links TRBV5-6 to TRBJ2-7; D call uncertain. V was clipped by 1 base and J by 2 bases, with 10 bases between them. The CDR3 contains 14 residues. Germline values: CDR1 SGHDT, CDR2 YYEEEE. The CDR3 loop reads CASSLPGRTYEQYF. The CDR3 nucleotides are TGTGCCAGCAGCTTGCCGGGTCGAACCTACGAGCAGTACTTC.

CDR3 protein: CASSRQGRVETQYF. CDR3 bases: TGTGCCAGCAGCAGACAGGGGAGGGTTGAGACCCAGTACTTC. This chain joins TRBV28 and TRBJ2-5; a possible D gene is TRBD1 (8 bases). Germline loops: CDR1 MDHEN, CDR2 SYDVKM. This CDR3 spans 14 amino acids. Trimming took off 6 bases at V and 5 bases at J, with 16 bases between the two ends.

The chain recombines TRBV18 with TRBJ2-1; 12 bases are shared with TRBD2. J was trimmed by 5 bases and V by 3 bases; bases with no gene match: 8. The germline V gene encodes CDR1 KGHSH and CDR2 LQKENI. The CDR3 is made up of 17 amino acids. Written as DNA, the CDR3 is TGTGCCAGCTCACCTCGGACTAGCGGGGCGGGCAACAATGAGCAGTTCTTC. It yields the protein CASSPRTSGAGNNEQFF.

The genes are TRBV3-1 (or the pseudogene TRBV3-2) and TRBJ2-2; 12 bases are a match to TRBD2. The germline gives CDR1 LGHDT, CDR2 YNNKEL (reference sequence). The CDR3 contains 16 residues. The V and J ends lost 6 bases and 0 bases, in that order; junction bases with no gene match: 2. The CDR3 sequence is CASSRTSGANTGELFF. The CDR3 DNA sequence: TGTGCCAGCAGTCGGACTAGCGGGGCGAACACCGGGGAGCTGTTTTTT.

The rearrangement joins TRBV10-2 to TRBJ2-7, with TRBD1 identical over 9 bases. The ends lost 2 bases at V and 3 bases at J; junction bases unmatched: 11. Germline V CDR1 and CDR2: WSHSY, SAAADI. This CDR3 region has 17 residues. CDR3 region: CASSEPLRDRAYYEQYF. In DNA, the CDR3 is TGCGCCAGCAGTGAGCCCCTTAGGGACAGGGCGTACTACGAGCAGTACTTC.

The V and J genes are TRBV30 and TRBJ1-3; no reliable D call. Germline-derived CDR1 and CDR2 are GTSNPN and SVGIG (reference sequence). The length of the CDR3 is 12 residues. Trimming removed 5 bases at V and 4 bases at J, with 9 bases between. CDR3 region: CAWFPPGNTIYF. The CDR3 bases are TGTGCCTGGTTTCCCCCGGGAAACACCATATATTTT.

V is TRBV10-3 and J is TRBJ2-2, with a tentative D call TRBD1 (7 bases). Germline V gene sequence: CDR1 ENHRY, CDR2 SYGVKD. This CDR3 has 17 amino acids. Trimming removed 6 bases from V and 5 bases from J, with 22 bases in between. CDR3 region: CAIRDRSVRGQTGELFF. CDR3 nucleotides: TGTGCCATCAGGGATCGTTCTGTGCGGGGACAGACCGGGGAGCTGTTTTTT.

This rearrangement joins TRBV27 to TRBJ1-1; TRBD1 aligns across 8 bases. V shed 5 bases, J shed 1 base, and the junction held 3 bases outside the gene matches. The CDR3 has 14 amino acids. Germline V lookup: CDR1 MNHEY, CDR2 SMNVEV (reference sequence). The CDR3 loop reads CASSTTGGNTEAFF. In nucleotides, the CDR3 is TGTGCCAGCAGTACAACAGGGGGGAACACTGAAGCTTTCTTT.

This sequence joins TRBV30 and TRBJ1-1, with D hard to call. CDR1 and CDR2 (germline): GTSNPN, SVGIG (reference sequence). The CDR3 has 12 amino acids. With 4 bases removed from V and 6 bases from J, the gap between germline ends came to 12 bases. CDR3 sequence: CAWNSGVAEAFF. CDR3 DNA: TGTGCCTGGAACAGCGGGGTGGCTGAAGCTTTCTTT.

This chain connects TRBV11-2 to TRBJ2-7; a weak D match, TRBD2 (6 bases). The germline V gene has CDR1 SGHAT and CDR2 FQNNGV. The CDR3 runs 13 residues. The V and J ends lost 2 bases and 4 bases respectively, with 9 bases between them. The CDR3 region has the DNA TGTGCCAGCAGCTTACAGGACTATTACGAGCAGTACTTC. Translating it yields CASSLQDYYEQYF.

The chain uses TRBV30 and TRBJ1-6; TRBD1 agrees at 9 bases. Germline values: CDR1 GTSNPN, CDR2 SVGIG (reference sequence). The CDR3 has 17 amino acids. The V gene end was trimmed by 1 base and the J gene end by 7 bases; junction bases not matched to a gene: 11. In nucleotides, the CDR3 is TGTGCCTGGAGTGCAGAAAAACCTGGGACAGGGAATTCACCCCTCCACTTT. Protein: CAWSAEKPGTGNSPLHF.

The rearrangement links TRBV3-1 (or the pseudogene TRBV3-2) to TRBJ1-1, with D uncertain. The CDR3 spans 13 residues. With 4 bases removed from V and 1 base from J, the gap between germline ends came to 7 bases. From germline, CDR1 is LGHDT and CDR2 YNNKEL (reference sequence). The CDR3 nucleotides read TGTGCCAGCAGCCCCAGCGGGAACACTGAAGCTTTCTTT. It specifies CASSPSGNTEAFF.

The J gene is TRBJ2-5, the V gene TRBV5-1; 9 bases agree with TRBD1. Unmatched junction bases numbered 4, after V lost 4 bases and J lost 0 bases. The germline CDR1 and CDR2 sequences are SGHRS and YFSETQ. CDR3 size: 15 residues. For the CDR3, the DNA is TGCGCCAGCAGCACGGGACAGGGCCACCAAGAGACCCAGTACTTC. This sequence encodes CASSTGQGHQETQYF.

DNA for the CDR3: TGTGCTAGTGGTTCGGGACAGGGGGCGATCACAGATACGCAGTATTTT. Translated: CASGSGQGAITDTQYF. The chain is built from TRBV12-5 and TRBJ2-3; 12 bases are a match to TRBD1. V shed 4 bases and J 2 bases; nucleotides not matched to a gene: 4. Germline V gene data show CDR1 as LGHNT and CDR2 as FRNRAP. The CDR3 has 16 amino acids.

DNA of the CDR3: TGCGCCAGCAGACTAACAGGGGGTCCAGATACGCAGTATTTT. Translating gives CASRLTGGPDTQYF. The chain carries TRBV4-1 and TRBJ2-3; 8 bases map to TRBD1. Losses at the gene ends were 6 bases for V and 4 bases for J; bases not matched to a gene: 6. CDR3 size: 14 residues. The germline V gene encodes CDR1 MGHRA and CDR2 YSYEKL.

This chain uses TRBV27 with TRBJ2-5; 9 bases line up with TRBD2. In germline, CDR1 is MNHEY, CDR2 SMNVEV (reference sequence). This CDR3 spans 14 amino acids. Germline trimming cut 2 bases from V and 5 bases from J; bases unmatched to any gene: 3. The CDR3 sequence is CASSLAGGQETQYF. In DNA, the CDR3 is TGTGCCAGCAGTTTAGCGGGGGGGCAGGAGACCCAGTACTTC.

The chain combines TRBV9 with TRBJ2-1; D uncertain. Looked up from germline, CDR1 is SGDLS and CDR2 is YYNGEE. V lost 4 bases to trimming and J lost 8 bases, with 16 bases between them. The CDR3 has 14 residues. CDR3 DNA: TGTGCCAGCAGCTCCAGCCAACGGGTGGATGAGCAGTTCTTC. This encodes CASSSSQRVDEQFF.

This chain links TRBV5-6 with TRBJ2-4; D may be TRBD2 (6 bases). The V end lost 4 bases, the J end lost 9 bases, and 8 bases lay between the germline ends. The CDR3 sequence is 11 residues long. Germline loops: CDR1 SGHDT, CDR2 YYEEEE. DNA of the CDR3: TGTGCCAGCAGCATAGCGGCCATTCAGTACTTC. The encoded protein is CASSIAAIQYF.

This rearrangement joins TRBV19 to TRBJ1-2, with 8 bases fitting TRBD1. The junction had 9 bases not matched to a gene; V was cut back by 8 bases and J by 4 bases. This CDR3 has 14 amino acids. Germline V lookup: CDR1 LNHDA, CDR2 SQIVND (reference sequence). The CDR3: CASPARTGIYGYTF. CDR3 coding DNA: TGTGCCAGTCCTGCACGGACAGGGATCTATGGCTACACCTTC.

The chain carries TRBV19 and TRBJ2-1; TRBD2 aligns across 11 bases. This CDR3 contains 15 residues. The J segment lost 3 bases and the V segment lost 4 bases, leaving 2 bases of the junction unmatched. Germline CDR1 LNHDA, CDR2 SQIVND (reference sequence). The CDR3 loop is CASSTTSGVYNEQFF. CDR3 nucleotide sequence: TGTGCCAGTAGTACGACTAGCGGGGTCTACAATGAGCAGTTCTTC.

This chain uses TRBV2 with TRBJ2-7; 8 bases align to TRBD1. Germline V gene data show CDR1 as SNHLY and CDR2 as FYNNEI. V lost 3 bases to trimming and J lost 7 bases; unmatched junction nucleotides: 11. The CDR3 totals 15 residues. The CDR3 spells CASSEDRDSRGEQYF. The CDR3, as DNA: TGTGCCAGCAGTGAGGACAGGGATAGTCGTGGGGAGCAGTACTTC.

The rearrangement links TRBV6-2 or TRBV6-3 to TRBJ2-1; 9 bases are shared with TRBD1. Germline CDR1 and CDR2: MNHEY and SVGEGT. The CDR3 covers 17 residues. After removal of 0 bases from V and 4 bases from J, the junction contained 7 bases not matched to a gene. The CDR3 nucleotides are TGTGCCAGCAGTTACTCGCGGACAGGGGAAACGTACAATGAGCAGTTCTTC. Its protein is CASSYSRTGETYNEQFF.

The chain uses TRBV4-3 and TRBJ2-1; 12 bases are shared with TRBD2. The CDR3 contains 16 residues. CDR1 and CDR2 from the germline V gene are LGHNA and YSLEER. J lost 6 bases, V lost 2 bases, and 5 bases had no gene match. This CDR3 is CASSQYTSGRFNEQFF. CDR3 coding DNA: TGCGCCAGCAGCCAATATACTAGCGGGAGGTTCAATGAGCAGTTCTTC.

The chain carries TRBV4-3 and TRBJ1-1, with 7 bases matching TRBD1. CDR1 and CDR2 from the germline V gene are LGHNA and YSLEER. CDR3 length: 14 amino acids. J was trimmed by 1 base and V by 6 bases; bases with no gene match: 5. The CDR3 coding sequence is TGCGCCAGCAGTCAACACAGGGGGAACACTGAAGCTTTCTTT. Its translation: CASSQHRGNTEAFF.

The chain is built from TRBV9 and TRBJ2-7, with D possibly being TRBD1 (6 bases). V lost 3 bases to trimming and J lost 6 bases, with 19 bases between them. Germline V gene lookup returns CDR1 SGDLS and CDR2 YYNGEE. The CDR3 is 15 residues long. Here the CDR3 reads CASSDQTGPPGEQYF. In nucleotides, the CDR3 is TGTGCCAGCAGCGACCAAACAGGGCCTCCTGGCGAGCAGTACTTC.

This clone appeared a few times. One end of the junction does not line up with germline, which may come from a read error. The V call is TRBV3-1 (or the pseudogene TRBV3-2), the J call TRBJ2-7; 7 nucleotides match TRBD1. Germline lookup yields CDR1 LGHDT and CDR2 YNNKEL (reference sequence). The CDR3 covers 14 residues. CDR3 bases: TGTGCCAGCAGCCAAGGACAAGGGCGACAGGGCTCATGGTTC. Translated: CASSQGQGRQGSWF.

This sequence joins TRBV5-1 and TRBJ1-2; 10 bases are a match to TRBD1. Germline V gene sequence: CDR1 SGHRS, CDR2 YFSETQ. The J segment lost 8 bases and the V segment lost 4 bases, leaving 17 bases of the junction unmatched. This CDR3 region has 17 residues. The CDR3 spells CASSKYRDRGVVGGYTF. CDR3 in DNA: TGCGCCAGCAGCAAATACCGGGACAGGGGCGTTGTAGGCGGCTACACCTTC.

V usage is TRBV7-2 and J usage is TRBJ1-2, with TRBD1 matching 8 bases. Per germline, CDR1 SGHTA and CDR2 FQGNSA. The CDR3 has 18 amino acids. The J segment lost 0 bases and the V segment lost 0 bases, leaving 9 bases of the junction unmatched. CDR3 amino acids: CASSLAGQELGTNYGYTF. DNA of the CDR3: TGTGCCAGCAGCTTAGCGGGACAGGAGCTGGGAACTAACTATGGCTACACCTTC.

This chain links TRBV27 with TRBJ2-1, with 9 bases aligning to TRBD2. The J segment lost 2 bases and the V segment lost 2 bases, leaving 1 base of the junction unmatched. This CDR3 is 15 amino acids long. CDR1 MNHEY and CDR2 SMNVEV come from the germline V gene (reference sequence). CDR3 coding DNA: TGTGCCAGCAGTTTAGCGGGGGGGCCCTACAATGAGCAGTTCTTC. It specifies CASSLAGGPYNEQFF.

V usage is TRBV4-2 and J usage is TRBJ1-4, with 9 positions matching TRBD1. From germline, CDR1 is LGHNA and CDR2 YNFKEQ. The length of the CDR3 is 16 residues. The trim removed 2 bases at V and 5 bases at J, leaving 6 bases unmatched. The CDR3 region has the DNA TGTGCCAGCAGCCAAAGAGGACAGGGGTGGAATGAAAAACTGTTTTTT. Protein product: CASSQRGQGWNEKLFF.